This T cell receptor beta chain was identified during a study of OX40 agonist ivuxolimab in advanced cancers. Study-level information: The study treated patients with ivuxolimab, an agonistic anti-OX40 (CD134) antibody. Those treated in dose escalation had hepatocellular carcinoma, melanoma, renal cell cancer or head and neck cancer.

Patients with a history of autoimmune disease or on systemic immunosuppression were excluded. General study findings and limits: Individuals who were partial responders at 0.1-3.0 mg/kg had clonal expansion that ranked among the lowest.

Sequencing used immunoSEQ multiplex PCR; TCRdb keeps in-frame clones, though not all of them. Here the sample spans more than 25,000 clones, about 81% being singletons. A remark on this clone: The antigen is unknown.

V was cut by 5 bases and J by 7 bases, with 20 bases left in between. The CDR3 has 16 residues. Germline assignment: CDR1 SGHVS and CDR2 FNYEAQ. This TCR came from an adult with an advanced solid tumor such as melanoma, head and neck, liver or kidney cancer. This material consisted of CD4+ or CD8+ T cells sorted from blood, taken in a trial of the OX40 agonist ivuxolimab. V is TRBV7-6 and J is TRBJ2-2; TRBD2 is a possible D gene (6 bases). The CDR3 DNA is TGTGCCAGCAGCCCCCAAGGAGGGGAGAGGCACGGGGAGCTGTTTTTT. Its translation: CASSPQGGERHGELFF.